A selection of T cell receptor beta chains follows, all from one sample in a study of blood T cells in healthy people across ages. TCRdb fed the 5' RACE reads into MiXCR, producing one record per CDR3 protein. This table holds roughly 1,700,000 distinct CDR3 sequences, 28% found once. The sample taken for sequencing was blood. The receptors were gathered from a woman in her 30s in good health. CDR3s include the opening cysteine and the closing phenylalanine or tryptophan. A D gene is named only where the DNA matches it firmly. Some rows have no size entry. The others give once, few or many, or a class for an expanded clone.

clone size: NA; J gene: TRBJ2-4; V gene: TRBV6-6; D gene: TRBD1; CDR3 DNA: TGTGCCAGCAGCCCTAACGCCCCGGGACAGGGGCAGGTGGTGCAGTACTTC; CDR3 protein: CASSPNAPGQGQVVQYF
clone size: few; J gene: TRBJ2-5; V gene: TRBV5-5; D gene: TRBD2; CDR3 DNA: TGTGCCAGCAGCTCTGGGCGGGGGGCCGCCCAAGAGACCCAGTACTTC; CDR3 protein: CASSSGRGAAQETQYF
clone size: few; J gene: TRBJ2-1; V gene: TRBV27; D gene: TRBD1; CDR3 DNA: TGTGCCAGCAGTCTCAGGACAGGGGATGGGGATGAGCAGTTCTTC; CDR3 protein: CASSLRTGDGDEQFF
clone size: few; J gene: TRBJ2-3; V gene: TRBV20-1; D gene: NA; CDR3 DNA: TGCAGTGCTTCACTGATCGCAGATACGCAGTATTTT; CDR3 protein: CSASLIADTQYF
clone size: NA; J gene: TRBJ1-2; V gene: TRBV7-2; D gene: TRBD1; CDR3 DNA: TGTGCCAGCAGCTTAGACAGGGGGCAAAACTATGGCTACACCTTC; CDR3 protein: CASSLDRGQNYGYTF
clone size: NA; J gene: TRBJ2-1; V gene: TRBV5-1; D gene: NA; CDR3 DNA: TGCGCCAGCAGCCCTGGACAGTGGTCGTACAATGAGCAGTTCTTC; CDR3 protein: CASSPGQWSYNEQFF
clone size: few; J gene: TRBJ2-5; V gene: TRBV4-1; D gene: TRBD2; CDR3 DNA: TGCGCCAGCAGCCAAGACCTAGCGGGGGGGGTTTCGGAGACCCAGTACTTC; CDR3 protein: CASSQDLAGGVSETQYF
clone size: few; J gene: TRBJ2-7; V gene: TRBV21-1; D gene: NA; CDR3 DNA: TGTGCCAGCAGCAAACCCATCAGGGGCAAGAGCTCCTACGAGCAGTACTTC; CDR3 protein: CASSKPIRGKSSYEQYF
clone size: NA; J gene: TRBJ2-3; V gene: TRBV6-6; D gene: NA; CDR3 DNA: TGTGCCAGCAGCAAAGAAAGGGGCCGCACAGATACGCAGTATTTT; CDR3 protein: CASSKERGRTDTQYF
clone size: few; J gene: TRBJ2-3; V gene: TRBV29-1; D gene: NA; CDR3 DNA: TGCAGCGTTTGGACCGGGACGACAGATACGCAGTATTTT; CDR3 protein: CSVWTGTTDTQYF
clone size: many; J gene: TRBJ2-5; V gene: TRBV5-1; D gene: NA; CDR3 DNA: TGCGCCAGCAGCTTGATGCAGGGAGAGACCCAGTACTTC; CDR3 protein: CASSLMQGETQYF
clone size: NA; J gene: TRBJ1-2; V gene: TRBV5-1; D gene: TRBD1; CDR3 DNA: TGCGCCAGCAGCTTGGTCTCCGTGGGACAGCTGAGCTATGGCTACACCTTC; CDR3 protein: CASSLVSVGQLSYGYTF
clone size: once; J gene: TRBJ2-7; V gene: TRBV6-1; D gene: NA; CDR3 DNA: TGTGCCAGAAGTACCCGGGACGTCGCCTCCTACGAGCAGTACTTC; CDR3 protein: CARSTRDVASYEQYF
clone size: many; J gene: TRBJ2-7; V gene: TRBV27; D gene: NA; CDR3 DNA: TGTGCCAGCGCTTCTCCTGGTAGCGGAAACTACGAGCAGTACTTC; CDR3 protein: CASASPGSGNYEQYF
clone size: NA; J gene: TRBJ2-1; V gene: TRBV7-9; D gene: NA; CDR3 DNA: TGTGCCAGCAGCGCGGCTTCAGGAGACGAGTTCTTC; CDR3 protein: CASSAASGDEFF
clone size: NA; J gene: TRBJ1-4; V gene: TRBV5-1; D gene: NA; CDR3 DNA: TGCGCCAGCAGCTTTGCACGGTCCAATGAAAAACTGTTTTTT; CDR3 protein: CASSFARSNEKLFF
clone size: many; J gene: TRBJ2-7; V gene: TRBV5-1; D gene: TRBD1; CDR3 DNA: TGCGCCAGCAGCTTGGTGCCAGGGGGATACGAGCAGTACTTC; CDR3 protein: CASSLVPGGYEQYF
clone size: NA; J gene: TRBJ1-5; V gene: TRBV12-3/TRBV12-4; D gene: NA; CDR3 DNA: TGTGCCAGCAGTTTAAACAGGGTCAATCAGCCCCAGCATTTT; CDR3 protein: CASSLNRVNQPQHF
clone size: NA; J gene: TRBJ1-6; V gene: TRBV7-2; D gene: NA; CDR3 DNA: TGTGCCAGCAGTAAAATCGGACGGGGTAGTAGTTCACCCCTCCACTTT; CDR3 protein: CASSKIGRGSSSPLHF
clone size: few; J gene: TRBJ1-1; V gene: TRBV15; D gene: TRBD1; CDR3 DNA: TGTGCCACCAGCGCCGGCTGGACAGGAGGTACTGAAGCTTTCTTT; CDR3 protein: CATSAGWTGGTEAFF
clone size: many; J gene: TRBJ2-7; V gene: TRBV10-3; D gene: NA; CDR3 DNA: TGTGCCATCAGTGAGTTTGGACTCGCCAGCGAGCAGTACTTC; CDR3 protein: CAISEFGLASEQYF
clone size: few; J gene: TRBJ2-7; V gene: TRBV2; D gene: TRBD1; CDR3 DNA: TGTGCCAGCACCTCCGGACAGGCCTACGAGCAGTACTTC; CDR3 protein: CASTSGQAYEQYF
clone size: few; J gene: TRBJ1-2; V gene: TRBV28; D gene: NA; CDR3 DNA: TGTGCCAGCAGCACCGGGGGAGATAACTATGGCTACACCTTC; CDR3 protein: CASSTGGDNYGYTF
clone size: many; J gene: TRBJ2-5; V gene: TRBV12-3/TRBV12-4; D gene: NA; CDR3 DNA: TGTGCCAGCAGTCCCCGGAGTTATCAAGAGACCCAGTACTTC; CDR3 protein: CASSPRSYQETQYF
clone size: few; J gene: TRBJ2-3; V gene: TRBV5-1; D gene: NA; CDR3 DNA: TGCGCCAGCAGCCCCAGGGTCGGAAGCACAGATACGCAGTATTTT; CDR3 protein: CASSPRVGSTDTQYF
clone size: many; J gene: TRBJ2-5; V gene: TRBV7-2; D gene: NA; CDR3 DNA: TGTGCCAGCAGCTTAGACAGGAAAGAGACCCAGTACTTC; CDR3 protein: CASSLDRKETQYF
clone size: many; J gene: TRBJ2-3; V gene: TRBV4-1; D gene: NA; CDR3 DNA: TGCGCCAGCAGCCAAGATCTCCCCGTAAGCGGTAGCACAGATACGCAGTATTTT; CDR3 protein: CASSQDLPVSGSTDTQYF
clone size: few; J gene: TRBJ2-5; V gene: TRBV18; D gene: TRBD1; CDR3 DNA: TGTGCCAGCTCACCAGGGACAGGTCTAGAAGAGACCCAGTACTTC; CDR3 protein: CASSPGTGLEETQYF
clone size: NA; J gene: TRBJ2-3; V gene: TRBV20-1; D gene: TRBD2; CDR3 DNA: TGCAGTGCTAGAGTACCCCCACTAGCGGGGGCTGATACGCAGTATTTT; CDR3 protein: CSARVPPLAGADTQYF
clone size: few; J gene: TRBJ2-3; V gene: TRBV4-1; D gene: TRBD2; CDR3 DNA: TGCGCCAGCAGCCAAGCGAGTTTCGGACTAGCGGGGGGCAGCACAGATACGCAGTATTTT; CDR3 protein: CASSQASFGLAGGSTDTQYF
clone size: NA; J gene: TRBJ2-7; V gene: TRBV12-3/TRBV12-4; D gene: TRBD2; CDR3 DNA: TGTGCCAGCAGTTTAGAGATACTAGCGGGGGCCTACGAGCAGTACTTC; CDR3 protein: CASSLEILAGAYEQYF
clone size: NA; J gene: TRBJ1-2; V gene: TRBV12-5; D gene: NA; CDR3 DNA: TGTGCTAGTGGTTTGGTACAGGGCCCTTATGGCTACACCTTC; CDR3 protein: CASGLVQGPYGYTF
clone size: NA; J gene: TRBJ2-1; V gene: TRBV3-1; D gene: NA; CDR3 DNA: TGTGCCAGCTCACCACTGGGTGGGGGCTACAATGAGCAGTTCTTC; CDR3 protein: CASSPLGGGYNEQFF
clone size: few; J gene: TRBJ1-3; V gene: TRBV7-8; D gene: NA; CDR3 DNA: TGTGCCAGCAGCTTAGGGGGTTTTAGAAACACCATATATTTT; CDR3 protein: CASSLGGFRNTIYF
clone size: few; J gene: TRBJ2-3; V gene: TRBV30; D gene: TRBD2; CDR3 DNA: TGTGCCTGGAGTGGCTCTAGCGGGGCTAATACGCAGTATTTT; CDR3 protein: CAWSGSSGANTQYF
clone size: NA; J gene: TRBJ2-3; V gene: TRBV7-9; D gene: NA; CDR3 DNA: TGTGCCAGCAGCCAGCTCCCGACTAGTTGGGATACGCAGTATTTT; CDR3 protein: CASSQLPTSWDTQYF
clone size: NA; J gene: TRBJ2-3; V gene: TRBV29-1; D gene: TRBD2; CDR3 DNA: TGCAGCTGCGTTCTAGCGGGAGTGTCAGATACGCAGTATTTT; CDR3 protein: CSCVLAGVSDTQYF
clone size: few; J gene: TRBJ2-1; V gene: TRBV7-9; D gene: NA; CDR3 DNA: TGTGCCAGCAGCTTAGAGTCGGGGGGCTCTGAGCAGTTCTTC; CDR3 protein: CASSLESGGSEQFF
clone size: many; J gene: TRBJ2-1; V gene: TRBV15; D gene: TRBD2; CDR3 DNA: TGTGCCACCAGCGGCGGTGGGCTAGCGGTATGGAATGAGCAGTTCTTC; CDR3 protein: CATSGGGLAVWNEQFF
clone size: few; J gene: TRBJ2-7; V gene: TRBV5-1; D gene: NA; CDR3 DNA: TGCGCCATCAGCTCCGCCTACGAGCAGTACTTC; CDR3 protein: CAISSAYEQYF
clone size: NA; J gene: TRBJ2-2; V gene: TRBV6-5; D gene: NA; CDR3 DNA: TGTGCCAGCAGTTCCGCCTGGGGCTTATCTAGCACCGGGGAGCTGTTTTTT; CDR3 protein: CASSSAWGLSSTGELFF
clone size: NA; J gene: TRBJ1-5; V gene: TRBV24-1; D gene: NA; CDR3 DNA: TGTGCCACCAGTGGTGTCCTTGGCAATCAGCCCCAGCATTTT; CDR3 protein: CATSGVLGNQPQHF
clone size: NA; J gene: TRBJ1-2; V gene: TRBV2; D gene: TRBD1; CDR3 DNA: TGTGCCAGCAGTGGGGAGACAGGGCCTGGTGGCTACACCTTC; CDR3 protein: CASSGETGPGGYTF
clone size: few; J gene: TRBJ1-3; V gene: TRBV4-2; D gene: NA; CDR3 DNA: TGTGCCAGCAGCCAAGATGGGGGTTCGGGAAACACCATATATTTT; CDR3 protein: CASSQDGGSGNTIYF
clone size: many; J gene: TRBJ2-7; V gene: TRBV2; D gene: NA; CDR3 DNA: TGTGCCAGCAAAACAGGCCTCTACGAGCAGTACTTC; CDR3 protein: CASKTGLYEQYF
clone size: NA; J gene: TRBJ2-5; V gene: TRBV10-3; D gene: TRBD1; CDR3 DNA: TGTGCCATCAGCGGGGACAGACAAGAGACCCAGTACTTC; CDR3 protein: CAISGDRQETQYF
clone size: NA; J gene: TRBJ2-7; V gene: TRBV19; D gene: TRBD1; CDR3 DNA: TGTGCCAGTAGTCCCAATGGGGGGACAGGGACCTACGAGCAGTACTTC; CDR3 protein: CASSPNGGTGTYEQYF
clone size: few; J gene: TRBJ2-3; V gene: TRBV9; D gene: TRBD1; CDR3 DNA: TGTGCCAGCAGCGTAGTTGGCGGGCAGGGGGCAGATACGCAGTATTTT; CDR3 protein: CASSVVGGQGADTQYF
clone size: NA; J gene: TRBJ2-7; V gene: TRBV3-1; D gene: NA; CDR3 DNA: TGTGCCAGCAGCAAAGGGGCAGGGAAGGACGAGCAGTACTTC; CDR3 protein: CASSKGAGKDEQYF
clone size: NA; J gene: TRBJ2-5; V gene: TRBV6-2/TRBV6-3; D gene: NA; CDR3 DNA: TGTGCCAGCAGTCACTGTGGCGCAGGATACCAAGAGACCCAGTACTTC; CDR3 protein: CASSHCGAGYQETQYF
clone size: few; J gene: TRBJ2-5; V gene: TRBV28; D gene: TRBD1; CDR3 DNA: TGTGCCACCCAAAGAGGACAGGCCCAAGAGACCCAGTACTTC; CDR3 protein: CATQRGQAQETQYF
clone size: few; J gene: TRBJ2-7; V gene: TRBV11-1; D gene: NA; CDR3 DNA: TGTGCCAGCGGGCCACTGAGGGGGGACGTCTACGAGCAGTACTTC; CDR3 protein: CASGPLRGDVYEQYF
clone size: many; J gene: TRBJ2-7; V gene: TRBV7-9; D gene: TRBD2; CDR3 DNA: TGTGCCAGCAGCGCCATCCTAGCGGGGGATTCCTACGAGCAGTACTTC; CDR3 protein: CASSAILAGDSYEQYF
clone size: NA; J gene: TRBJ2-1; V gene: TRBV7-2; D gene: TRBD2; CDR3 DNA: TGTGCCAGCAGCTTAGTTAGCGGGGGGGCTCCTTACAATGAGCAGTTCTTC; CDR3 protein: CASSLVSGGAPYNEQFF
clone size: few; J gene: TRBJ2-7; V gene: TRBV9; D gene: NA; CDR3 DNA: TGTGCCAGCAGCGTAGACTCCTACAATGAGCAGTACTTC; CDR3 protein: CASSVDSYNEQYF
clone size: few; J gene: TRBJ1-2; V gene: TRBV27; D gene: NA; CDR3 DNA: TGTGCCAGCAGCCTTTTTGGGGTACGCTATGGCTACACCTTC; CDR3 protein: CASSLFGVRYGYTF
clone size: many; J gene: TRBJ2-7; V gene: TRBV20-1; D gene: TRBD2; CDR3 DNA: TGCAGTGCTAGAGGTGGGACTAGTATTTCCTACGAGCAGTACTTC; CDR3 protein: CSARGGTSISYEQYF